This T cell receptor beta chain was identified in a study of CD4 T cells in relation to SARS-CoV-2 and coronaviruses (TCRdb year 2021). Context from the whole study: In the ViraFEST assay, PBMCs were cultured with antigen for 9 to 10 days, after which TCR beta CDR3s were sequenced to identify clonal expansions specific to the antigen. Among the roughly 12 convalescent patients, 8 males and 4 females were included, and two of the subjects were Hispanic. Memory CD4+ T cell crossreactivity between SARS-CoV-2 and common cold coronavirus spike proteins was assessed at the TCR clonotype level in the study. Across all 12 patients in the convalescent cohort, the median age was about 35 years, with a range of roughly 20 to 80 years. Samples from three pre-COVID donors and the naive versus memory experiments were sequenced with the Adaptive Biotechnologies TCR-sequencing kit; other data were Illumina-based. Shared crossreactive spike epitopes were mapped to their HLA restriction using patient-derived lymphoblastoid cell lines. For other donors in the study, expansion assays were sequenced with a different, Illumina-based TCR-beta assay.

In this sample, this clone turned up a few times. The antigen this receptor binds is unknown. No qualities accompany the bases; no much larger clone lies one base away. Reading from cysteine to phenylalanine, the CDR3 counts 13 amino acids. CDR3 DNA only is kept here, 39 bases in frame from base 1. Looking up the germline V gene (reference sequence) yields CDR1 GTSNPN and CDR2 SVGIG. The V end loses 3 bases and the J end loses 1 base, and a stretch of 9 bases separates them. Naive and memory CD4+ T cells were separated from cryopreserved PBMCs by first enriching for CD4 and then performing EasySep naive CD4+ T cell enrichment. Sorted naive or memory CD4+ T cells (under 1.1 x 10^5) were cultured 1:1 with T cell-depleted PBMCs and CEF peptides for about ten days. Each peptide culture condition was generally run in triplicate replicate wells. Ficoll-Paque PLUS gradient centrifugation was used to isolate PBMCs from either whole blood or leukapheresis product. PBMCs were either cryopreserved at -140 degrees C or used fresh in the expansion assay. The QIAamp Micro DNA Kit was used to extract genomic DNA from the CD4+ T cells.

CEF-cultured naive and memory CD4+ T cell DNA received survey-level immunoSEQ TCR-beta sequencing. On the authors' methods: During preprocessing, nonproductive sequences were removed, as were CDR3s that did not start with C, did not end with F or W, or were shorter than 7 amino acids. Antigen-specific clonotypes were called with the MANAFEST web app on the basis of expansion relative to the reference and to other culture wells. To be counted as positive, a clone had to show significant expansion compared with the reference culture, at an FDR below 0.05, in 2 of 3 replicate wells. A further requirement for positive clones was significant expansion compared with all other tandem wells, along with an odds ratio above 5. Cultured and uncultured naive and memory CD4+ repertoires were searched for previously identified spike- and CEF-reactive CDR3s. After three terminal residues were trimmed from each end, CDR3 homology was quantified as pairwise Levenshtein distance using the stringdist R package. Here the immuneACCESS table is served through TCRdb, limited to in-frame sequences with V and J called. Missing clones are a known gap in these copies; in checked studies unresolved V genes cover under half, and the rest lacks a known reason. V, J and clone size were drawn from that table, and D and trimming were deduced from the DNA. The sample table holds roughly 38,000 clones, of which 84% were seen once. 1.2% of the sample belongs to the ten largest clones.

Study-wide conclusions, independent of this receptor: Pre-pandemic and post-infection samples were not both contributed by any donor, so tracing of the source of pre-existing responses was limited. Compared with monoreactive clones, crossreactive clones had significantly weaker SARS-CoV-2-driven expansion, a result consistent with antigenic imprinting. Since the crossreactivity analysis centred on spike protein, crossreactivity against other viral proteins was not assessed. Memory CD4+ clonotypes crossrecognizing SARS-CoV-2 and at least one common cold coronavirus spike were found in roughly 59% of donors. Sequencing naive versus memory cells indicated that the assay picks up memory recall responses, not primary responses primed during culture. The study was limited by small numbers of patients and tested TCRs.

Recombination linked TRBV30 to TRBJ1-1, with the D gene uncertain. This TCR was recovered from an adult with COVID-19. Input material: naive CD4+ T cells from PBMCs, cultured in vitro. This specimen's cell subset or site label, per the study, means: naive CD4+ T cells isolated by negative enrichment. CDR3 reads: CAWSLTRNTEAFF. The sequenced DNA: TGTGCCTGGAGCCTGACAAGGAACACTGAAGCTTTCTTT. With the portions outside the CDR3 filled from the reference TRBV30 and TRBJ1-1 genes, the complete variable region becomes SQTIHQWPATLVQPVGSPLSLECTVEGTSNPNLYWYRQAAGRGLQLLFYSVGIGQISSEVPQNLSASRPQDRQFILSSKKLLLSDSGFYLCAWSLTRNTEAFFGQGTRLTVV.